The 21 T cell receptor beta chains listed next were all sequenced from one sample in a study of T cells after yellow fever vaccination. TCRdb re-analysed the 5' RACE reads in MiXCR, keeping a single row per CDR3 protein. The table has more than 95,000 distinct CDR3 sequences, about 7.2% seen once. This sample comprised CD4+ T cells sorted from PBMCs, obtained roughly 45 days after the first yellow fever vaccination. The receptor source for this set is a man between 18 and 35 years old who received the YFV17D yellow fever vaccine.

The chain employs TRBV5-6 and TRBJ1-2; D is unclear. The CDR3 is 14 residues long. Germline V gives CDR1 SGHDT, CDR2 YYEEEE. The ends were cut back, 7 bases at V and 4 bases at J, with 17 bases in the middle. CDR3 in DNA: TGTGCCAGCGGCCCCGGACTCAAGTTCTATGGCTACACCTTC. Translated: CASGPGLKFYGYTF. Supplemented by reference TRBV5-6 and TRBJ1-2, the full variable domain reads DAGVTQSPTHLIKTRGQQVTLRCSPKSGHDTVSWYQQALGQGPQFIFQYYEEEERQRGNFPDRFSGHQFPNYSSELNVNALLLGDSALYLCASGPGLKFYGYTFGSGTRLTVV.

This chain uses TRBV4-3 with TRBJ1-5; no definite D call. V was shortened by 0 bases and J by 8 bases, with 14 bases between the two germline ends. The CDR3 covers 15 residues. Germline CDR1 LGHNA, CDR2 YSLEER. CDR3 residues: CASSQDYTRQEPQHF. The DNA of the CDR3 is TGCGCCAGCAGCCAAGACTACACGCGCCAAGAGCCCCAGCATTTT.

This clonotype has a count of ten or more. The chain carries TRBV28 and TRBJ2-7, with D perhaps being TRBD1 or TRBD2 (5 bases each). This CDR3 has 13 amino acids. V lost 6 bases and J 5 bases, leaving 14 bases between the germline ends. The V gene's germline CDR1 is MDHEN and CDR2 SYDVKM. CDR3 in amino acids: CASRDRGANEQYV. The CDR3 DNA reads TGTGCCAGCAGAGACCGAGGGGCCAACGAGCAGTACGTC.

This clonotype was seen once. This could be a read error, since a much larger clone is one nucleotide away. The chain couples TRBV5-1 to TRBJ2-1; TRBD2 aligns across 10 bases. Germline CDR1 SGHRS, CDR2 YFSETQ. This CDR3 region has 16 residues. CDR3 sequence (DNA): TGCGCCGGCAGCTTGGAAACTAGCGGGGTAAACAATGAGCAGTTCTTC. Its translation is CAGSLETSGVNNEQFF.

In this sample, this clonotype turned up many times. The CDR3 DNA is TGCAGCGCCGACCAAGGGGGCTACGAGCAGTACTTC. Amino acids: CSADQGGYEQYF. The V call is TRBV29-1, the J call TRBJ2-7, with D possibly being TRBD1 (6 bases). Germline V gene lookup returns CDR1 SQVTM and CDR2 ANQGSEA. The CDR3 extends over 12 amino acids. Trimming took off 7 bases at V and 3 bases at J, with 13 bases between the two ends.

This clonotype was seen many times. This chain joins TRBV20-1 and TRBJ2-3; 10 bases align to TRBD2. Germline CDR1 reads DFQATT; CDR2 reads SNEGSKA (reference sequence). V lost 6 bases, J lost 1 base, and 10 bases stayed unmatched. The CDR3 has 16 residues. The CDR3 protein is CSAFEAGGPGTDTQYF. Written as DNA, the CDR3 is TGCAGTGCGTTCGAAGCGGGGGGGCCTGGCACAGATACGCAGTATTTT.

This clonotype was counted at least ten times. The CDR3 DNA sequence: TGCGCCAGCAGCCACGAACCGGACAAAAGCTCCTACAATGAGCAGTTCTTC. This translates into CASSHEPDKSSYNEQFF. The chain uses TRBV4-1 and TRBJ2-1; tentatively, D is TRBD1 (5 bases). Deletions cut 3 bases from V and 0 bases from J, with 15 bases between. The CDR3 spans 17 residues. Per germline, CDR1 MGHRA and CDR2 YSYEKL.

J is TRBJ1-1 and V is TRBV18; D is perhaps TRBD1 (6 bases). The CDR3 length is 14 residues. Trimming took 3 bases from V and 4 from J, leaving 12 bases between them. CDR1 is KGHSH, CDR2 LQKENI, per germline. CDR3 in DNA: TGTGCCAGCTCACCCTGGGGGGGGGCCACTGAAGCTTTCTTT. Translating gives CASSPWGGATEAFF.

This clonotype was seen many times. The rearrangement joins TRBV6-2 or TRBV6-3 to TRBJ2-1, with 8 bases lining up with TRBD2. Germline CDR1 is MNHEY and CDR2 is SVGEGT. CDR3 length equals 15 residues. Trimming cost V 7 bases and J 2 bases; bases outside gene matches: 7. The CDR3 DNA is TGTGCCAGCACCCCCCGGGGGGGCACCTACAATGAGCAGTTCTTC. As protein: CASTPRGGTYNEQFF.

This clonotype showed up many times. The rearrangement uses TRBV12-3 or TRBV12-4 and TRBJ2-2; D may be TRBD2 (6 bases). The V end lost 7 bases, the J end lost 1 base, and 13 bases lay between the germline ends. This CDR3 region has 15 residues. In nucleotides, the CDR3 is TGTGCCAGCACCCTGCGGGGTCTGAACACCGGGGAGCTGTTTTTT. Translated: CASTLRGLNTGELFF.

This clonotype was seen at least ten times. V and J are TRBV18 and TRBJ2-1; the match to TRBD2 covers 7 bases. V trimming: 0 bases; J trimming: 6 bases; junction bases outside the gene matches: 5. This CDR3 comprises 15 residues. Germline CDR1 KGHSH, CDR2 LQKENI. CDR3 region: CASSPPSPGGNEQFF. DNA of the CDR3: TGTGCCAGCTCACCACCGTCCCCGGGGGGCAATGAGCAGTTCTTC.

There are many counts of this clonotype. J is TRBJ2-3 and V is TRBV6-1; no definite D call. Germline V gene data show CDR1 as MNHNS and CDR2 as SASEGT. Trimming took off 7 bases at V and 2 bases at J, with 16 bases between the two ends. CDR3 length: 15 amino acids. CDR3 nucleotides: TGTGCCAGCACCGACTCGGGTGCACACACAGATACGCAGTATTTT. It translates to CASTDSGAHTDTQYF.

This clonotype was seen ten or more times. The J gene is TRBJ1-1, the V gene TRBV5-4; D gene unclear. CDR3 length equals 13 residues. Germline CDR1 SGHNT, CDR2 YYREEE (reference sequence). Trimming stripped 6 bases from V and 1 base from J, with 10 bases between. The CDR3 spells CASTSVGNTEAFF. The CDR3 DNA follows: TGTGCCAGCACCTCGGTAGGGAACACTGAAGCTTTCTTT.

This chain uses TRBV14 with TRBJ1-2; D ambiguous. CDR3 length: 14 amino acids. V shed 0 bases and J shed 8 bases, with 13 bases lying between them. The germline V gene has CDR1 SGHDN and CDR2 FVKESK. The CDR3 here is CASSQEIYEGGYTF. The DNA of the CDR3 is TGTGCCAGCAGCCAAGAGATATACGAGGGCGGCTACACCTTC.

At least ten counts were recorded for this clonotype. This rearrangement joins TRBV11-2 to TRBJ1-1; D not certain. The V end lost 1 base, the J end lost 6 bases, and 12 bases lay between the germline ends. CDR3 length equals 14 residues. The germline CDR1 and CDR2 sequences are SGHAT and FQNNGV. DNA of the CDR3: TGTGCCAGCAGCTTAGCTGTGGGCACCGCTGAAGCTTTCTTT. Residues: CASSLAVGTAEAFF.

This clonotype was detected many times. The chain carries TRBV7-9 and TRBJ1-6; the match to TRBD1 covers 8 bases. This CDR3 has 14 amino acids. V was pared by 5 bases and J by 9 bases, with 6 bases of the junction left unmatched. CDR1 and CDR2 from the germline V gene are SEHNR and FQNEAQ (reference sequence). The CDR3 DNA reads TGTGCCAGCAGCCCGTCCGGGACAGGTTCACCCCTCCACTTT. It specifies CASSPSGTGSPLHF.

In its sample, this clonotype was seen many times. V and J are TRBV5-4 and TRBJ1-2, with D possibly matching TRBD1 (6 bases). The CDR3 spans 15 residues. The V end lost 4 bases, the J end lost 3 bases, and 16 bases lay between the germline ends. Germline V gene data show CDR1 as SGHNT and CDR2 as YYREEE (reference sequence). The CDR3 region is CASSPDFRGDYGYTF. The CDR3 bases are TGTGCCAGCAGCCCAGACTTCAGGGGCGACTATGGCTACACCTTC.

This clonotype has ten or more counts. V gene TRBV5-1 combines with J gene TRBJ2-3; D is perhaps TRBD2 (6 bases). Germline V gene data show CDR1 as SGHRS and CDR2 as YFSETQ. The CDR3 loop spans 13 amino acids. V was clipped by 3 bases and J by 2 bases, with 7 bases between them. CDR3 DNA: TGCGCCAGCAGCTCGGACTACACAGATACGCAGTATTTT. The encoded protein is CASSSDYTDTQYF.

A few counts support this clonotype. The chain has TRBV7-2 and TRBJ2-7; no firm D call. The V and J ends lost 1 base and 5 bases respectively, with 15 bases between them. This CDR3 comprises 15 residues. Germline V gene lookup returns CDR1 SGHTA and CDR2 FQGNSA. As DNA, the CDR3 is TGTGCCAGCAGCTTAGGGGGAACGAATCTCCACGAGCAGTACTTC. It yields the protein CASSLGGTNLHEQYF.

The sample holds many counts of this clonotype. The chain employs TRBV5-1 and TRBJ2-2; D is undetermined. Between the trimmed V and J ends, which lost 6 bases and 0 bases, there was a span of 9 bases. The germline CDR1 and CDR2 sequences are SGHRS and YFSETQ. This CDR3 is 14 amino acids long. Written as DNA, the CDR3 is TGCGCCAGCAACAACCCATCGAACACCGGGGAGCTGTTTTTT. It yields the protein CASNNPSNTGELFF. Full variable domain (rest looked up from reference TRBV5-1 and TRBJ2-2): KAGVTQTPRYLIKTRGQQVTLSCSPISGHRSVSWYQQTPGQGLQFLFEYFSETQRNKGNFPGRFSGRQFSNSRSEMNVSTLELGDSALYLCASNNPSNTGELFFGEGSRLTVL.

Ten or more counts support this clonotype. The chain employs TRBV5-1 and TRBJ2-5, with 12 bases aligning to TRBD2. Germline CDR1 SGHRS, CDR2 YFSETQ. This CDR3 is 15 amino acids long. The V gene end was trimmed by 4 bases and the J gene end by 5 bases; junction bases not matched to a gene: 6. The CDR3 is CASSPTGLAGETQYF. For the CDR3, the DNA is TGCGCCAGCAGCCCGACCGGACTAGCGGGGGAGACCCAGTACTTC. The full variable domain, completed using reference TRBV5-1 and TRBJ2-5, is KAGVTQTPRYLIKTRGQQVTLSCSPISGHRSVSWYQQTPGQGLQFLFEYFSETQRNKGNFPGRFSGRQFSNSRSEMNVSTLELGDSALYLCASSPTGLAGETQYFGPGTRLLVL.